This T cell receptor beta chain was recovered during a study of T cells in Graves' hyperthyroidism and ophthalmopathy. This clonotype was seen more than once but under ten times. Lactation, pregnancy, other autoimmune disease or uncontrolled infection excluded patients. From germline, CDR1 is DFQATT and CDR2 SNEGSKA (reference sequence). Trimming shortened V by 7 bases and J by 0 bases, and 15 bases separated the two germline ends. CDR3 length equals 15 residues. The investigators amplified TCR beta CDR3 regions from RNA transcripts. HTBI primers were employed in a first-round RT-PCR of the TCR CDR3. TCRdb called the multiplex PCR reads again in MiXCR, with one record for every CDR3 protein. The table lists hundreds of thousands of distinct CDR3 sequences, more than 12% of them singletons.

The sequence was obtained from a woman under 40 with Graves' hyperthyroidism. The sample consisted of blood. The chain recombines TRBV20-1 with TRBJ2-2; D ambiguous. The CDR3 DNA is TGCAGTGTTTCGGAACCTCCCCCGAACACCGGGGAGCTGTTTTTT. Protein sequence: CSVSEPPPNTGELFF.